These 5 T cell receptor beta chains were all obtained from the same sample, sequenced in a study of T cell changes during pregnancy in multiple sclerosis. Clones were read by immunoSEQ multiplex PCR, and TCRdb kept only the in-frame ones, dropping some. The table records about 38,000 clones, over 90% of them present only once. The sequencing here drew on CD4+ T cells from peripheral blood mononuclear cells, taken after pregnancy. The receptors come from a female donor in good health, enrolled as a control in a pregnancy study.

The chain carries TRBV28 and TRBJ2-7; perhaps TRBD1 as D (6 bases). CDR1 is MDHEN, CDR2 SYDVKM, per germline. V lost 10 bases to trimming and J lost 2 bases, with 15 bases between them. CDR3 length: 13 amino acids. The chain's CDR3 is CATQFQGPYEQYF. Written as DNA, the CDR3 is TGTGCCACCCAGTTCCAGGGGCCCTACGAGCAGTACTTC.

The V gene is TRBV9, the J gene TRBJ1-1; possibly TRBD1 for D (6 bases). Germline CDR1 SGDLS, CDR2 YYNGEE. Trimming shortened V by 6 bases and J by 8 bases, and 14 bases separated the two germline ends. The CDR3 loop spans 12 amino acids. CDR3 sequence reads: CASTSGGAEAFF. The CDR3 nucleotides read TGTGCCAGCACCTCTGGGGGGGCGGAAGCTTTCTTT.

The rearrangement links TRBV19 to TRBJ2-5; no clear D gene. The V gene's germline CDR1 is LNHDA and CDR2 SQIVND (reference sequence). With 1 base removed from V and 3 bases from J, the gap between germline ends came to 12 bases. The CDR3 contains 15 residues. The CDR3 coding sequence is TGTGCCAGTAGTATAGGAGGTGCTTTCGAAGAGACCCAGTACTTC. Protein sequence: CASSIGGAFEETQYF.

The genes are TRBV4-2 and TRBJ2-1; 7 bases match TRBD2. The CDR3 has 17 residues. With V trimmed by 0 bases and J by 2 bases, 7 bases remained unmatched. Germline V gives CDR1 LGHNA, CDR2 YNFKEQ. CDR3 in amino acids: CASSQEGAGSTYNEQFF. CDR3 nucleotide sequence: TGTGCCAGCAGCCAAGAGGGAGCGGGGTCTACCTACAATGAGCAGTTCTTC.

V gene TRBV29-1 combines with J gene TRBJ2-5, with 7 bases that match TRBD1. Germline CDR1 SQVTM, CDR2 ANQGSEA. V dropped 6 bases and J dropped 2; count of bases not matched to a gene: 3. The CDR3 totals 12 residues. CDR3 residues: CSVGQVQETQYF. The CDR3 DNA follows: TGCAGCGTCGGACAGGTTCAAGAGACCCAGTACTTC.